The entry that follows covers one T cell receptor beta chain sequence. V was clipped by 4 bases and J by 6 bases; unmatched bases: 7. The V gene's germline CDR1 is KGHSH and CDR2 LQKENI. The CDR3 runs to 15 residues. Time point noted: pretreatment peripheral blood. Each patient gave between 1 and 8 samples of peripheral blood mononuclear cells, which were collected pretreatment and during treatment. This specimen belongs to a study of PD-L1 blockade in urothelial cancer. Study as a whole: Once treatment had started, blood was analyzed at 3 weeks (second dose) and again at 6 weeks.

The table came from immunoSEQ multiplex PCR; TCRdb's copy has only in-frame clones and leaves some out. This table holds 95,000 to 100,000 clones, more than 75% found once. The TCR was taken from a man aged 60 to 75 with urothelial cancer. Specimen: PBMCs, collected around atezolizumab (anti-PD-L1) treatment. The chain links TRBV18 to TRBJ2-7, with TRBD2 matching over 12 bases. CDR3 in amino acids: CASSLRTSGISEQYF. The DNA for the CDR3 is TGTGCCAGCTCACTCCGGACTAGCGGGATTAGCGAGCAGTACTTC.